This TCR beta chain was identified in a study of blood T cells in healthy people across ages. Concerning this clonotype itself: Its target is unknown.

Extraction of total RNA produced a minimum of 5 micrograms from each sample. A second PCR of roughly 6 to 12 cycles used a sample-barcoded 5' primer and a J-beta primer mix. The authors tagged each cDNA molecule using a template-switch adaptor with 12 random nucleotides. TCRdb re-called the 5' RACE reads through MiXCR, storing one row per CDR3 protein. The sample consists of over 1.5 million distinct CDR3 sequences, 49% of them appearing once. Germline V gene sequence: CDR1 SQVTM, CDR2 ANQGSEA. V was trimmed by 5 bases and J by 2 bases, leaving 12 bases between them. CDR3 length: 13 residues. Regarding the study as a whole: Among long-lived donors, naive CD4+ cells were more numerous and diversity higher than in aged donors.

This TCR derives from a woman aged 40 to 55 in good health. The genes are TRBV29-1 and TRBJ1-2; D might be TRBD1 (5 bases). Input material: blood. This chain's CDR3 is CSVSEGLNYGYTF. The CDR3 bases are TGCAGCGTTTCCGAGGGGCTGAACTATGGCTACACCTTC. Complete variable domain (other parts from reference TRBV29-1 and TRBJ1-2): SAVISQKPSRDICQRGTSLTIQCQVDSQVTMMFWYRQQPGQSLTLIATANQGSEATYESGFVIDKFPISRPNLTFSTLTVSNMSPEDSSIYLCSVSEGLNYGYTFGSGTRLTVV.